This passage covers 30 T cell receptor beta chains from one sample sequenced in a study of shared clonotypes between healthy human individuals. Some clones are missing from TCRdb's copy, which holds only in-frame ones; the method was immunoSEQ multiplex PCR. Of about 2.3 million clones in the sample, approximately 93% were seen once. Specimen: naive CD4+ T cells from PBMCs. As for subset: CD45RA+ positively selected. These receptor sequences come from a man younger than 35 in good health. Some clones in this sample may be carry-over from other donors' samples.

A note on this clone: A much larger clone differs by one base, so this may be a read error. V is TRBV28 and J is TRBJ2-7; no reliable D call. This CDR3 is built from 11 residues. CDR1 and CDR2 (germline): MDHEN, SYDVKM. With 5 bases removed from V and 4 bases from J, the gap between germline ends came to 6 bases. This CDR3 is CASSVEYEQYF. The CDR3 nucleotides read TGTGCCAGCAGTGTAGAATACGAGCAGTACTTC.

The V gene is TRBV14, the J gene TRBJ2-2, with D uncertain. Germline V lookup: CDR1 SGHDN, CDR2 FVKESK. The CDR3 spans 14 residues. Trimming cost V 0 bases and J 5 bases, with 7 bases left between them. The CDR3 DNA reads TGTGCCAGCAGCCAAGATAGTAATACCGGGGAGCTGTTTTTT. This translates into CASSQDSNTGELFF.

The V gene is TRBV7-2, the J gene TRBJ1-6; D is uncertain. Trimming shortened V by 2 bases and J by 10 bases, and 15 bases separated the two germline ends. This CDR3 is 15 amino acids long. The germline CDR1 and CDR2 sequences are SGHTA and FQGNSA. The CDR3 bases are TGTGCCAGCAGCTTAAGTCGTCAGAAATACTCACCCCTCCACTTT. It yields the protein CASSLSRQKYSPLHF.

The chain joins TRBV7-9 to TRBJ1-4; D perhaps matches TRBD1 (5 bases). The ends were cut back, 3 bases at V and 7 bases at J, with 12 bases in the middle. In germline, CDR1 is SEHNR, CDR2 FQNEAQ (reference sequence). This CDR3 is built from 14 residues. The CDR3 DNA reads TGTGCCAGCAGCTTGAATGGGGCGGGTGAAAAACTGTTTTTT. This encodes CASSLNGAGEKLFF.

The chain has TRBV11-2 and TRBJ2-1; D is possibly TRBD2 (6 bases). Germline CDR1 and CDR2: SGHAT and FQNNGV. Trimming removed 5 bases from V and 7 bases from J, with 18 bases in between. The CDR3 loop spans 15 amino acids. CDR3 sequence: CASSPLPEGWNEQFF. In DNA form, the CDR3 reads TGTGCCAGCAGCCCCTTGCCGGAGGGTTGGAATGAGCAGTTCTTC.

The gene calls are TRBV6-6 and TRBJ1-5, with D possibly TRBD1 on 6 matching bases. CDR1 and CDR2 (germline): MNHNY, SVGAGI (reference sequence). V was cut by 6 bases and J by 3 bases, with 18 bases left in between. The CDR3 length is 16 residues. DNA of the CDR3: TGTGCCAGCAGGTCCGGACAGTTCCTATCCAATCAGCCCCAGCATTTT. Residues: CASRSGQFLSNQPQHF.

Of note for this clone: The sample has other DNA sequences that encode this CDR3 too. This chain uses TRBV5-5 with TRBJ1-5; D gene uncertain. Germline values: CDR1 SGHKS, CDR2 YYEKEE (reference sequence). V was pared by 1 base and J by 4 bases, with 6 bases between. The CDR3 extends over 13 amino acids. The CDR3 DNA follows: TGTGCCAGCAGCTTGTCTGGGAATCAGCCCCAGCATTTT. As protein: CASSLSGNQPQHF.

The rearrangement uses TRBV9 and TRBJ2-6; D perhaps matches TRBD2 (10 bases). V was pared by 3 bases and J by 0 bases, with 31 bases between. The germline V gene encodes CDR1 SGDLS and CDR2 YYNGEE. The CDR3 covers 23 residues. DNA of the CDR3: TGTGCCAGCAGCGCCTCCCCGGGACAGGGAGGGACTAGCGTGATCTCTGGGGCCAACGTCCTGACTTTC. Residues: CASSASPGQGGTSVISGANVLTF.

The count of this clone is one. The chain carries TRBV6-5 and TRBJ2-7; TRBD1 aligns across 10 bases. The V segment lost 6 bases and the J segment 3 bases; nucleotides outside the gene matches: 5. Per the germline V gene, CDR1 is MNHEY and CDR2 is SVGAGI. The CDR3 extends over 14 amino acids. Written as DNA, the CDR3 is TGTGCCAGCAGGCACGGACAGGGGGTCTACGAGCAGTACTTC. This encodes CASRHGQGVYEQYF.

The V call is TRBV7-2, the J call TRBJ2-2; unclear D gene. V lost 3 bases and J 1 base, leaving 6 bases between the germline ends. CDR1 is SGHTA and CDR2 is FQGNSA in the germline V gene. The CDR3 consists of 14 residues. The chain's CDR3 is CASSFGQNTGELFF. CDR3 DNA: TGTGCCAGCAGCTTTGGTCAGAACACCGGGGAGCTGTTTTTT.

Note on this clone: Different DNA sequences within this sample yield the same CDR3. The chain has TRBV28 and TRBJ2-5; TRBD2 matches at 13 bases. Germline V gives CDR1 MDHEN, CDR2 SYDVKM. The CDR3 totals 15 residues. V dropped 5 bases and J dropped 4; count of bases not matched to a gene: 4. The chain's CDR3 is CASSTGLAGVETQYF. The CDR3 nucleotides read TGTGCCAGCAGTACCGGACTAGCGGGAGTAGAGACCCAGTACTTC.

The sample holds one count of this clone. V is TRBV7-9 and J is TRBJ1-1; no clear D. The V gene lost 2 bases and the J gene lost 6 bases, with 10 bases spanning the gap. From germline, CDR1 is SEHNR and CDR2 FQNEAQ (reference sequence). The CDR3 covers 13 residues. The CDR3: CASSLPGVPEAFF. CDR3 nucleotide sequence: TGTGCCAGCAGCTTACCGGGCGTACCTGAAGCTTTCTTT.

The chain employs TRBV4-2 and TRBJ2-3, with 13 bases matching TRBD2. V gave up 4 bases and J gave up 6 bases; unmatched junction bases: 4. Per the germline V gene, CDR1 is LGHNA and CDR2 is YNFKEQ. The CDR3 runs 15 residues. The CDR3 DNA is TGTGCCAGCAGCCCGACTAGCGGGAGGCCGGATACGCAGTATTTT. It encodes CASSPTSGRPDTQYF.

V is TRBV5-5 and J is TRBJ2-3, with 9 nucleotides matching TRBD1. In germline, CDR1 is SGHKS, CDR2 YYEKEE (reference sequence). The CDR3 is made up of 15 amino acids. V shed 3 bases, J shed 2 bases, and the junction held 4 bases outside the gene matches. CDR3 DNA: TGTGCCAGCAGCTATGGGACAGGGAACACAGATACGCAGTATTTT. Protein: CASSYGTGNTDTQYF. The full variable domain, with the rest looked up from reference TRBV5-5 and TRBJ2-3, is DAGVTQSPTHLIKTRGQQVTLRCSPISGHKSVSWYQQVLGQGPQFIFQYYEKEERGRGNFPDRFSARQFPNYSSELNVNALLLGDSALYLCASSYGTGNTDTQYFGPGTRLTVL.

The chain joins TRBV5-1 to TRBJ2-5; 7 bases are a match to TRBD1. Germline-derived CDR1 and CDR2 are SGHRS and YFSETQ. The CDR3 runs 15 residues. V trimming: 3 bases; J trimming: 2 bases; junction bases outside the gene matches: 7. The DNA of the CDR3 is TGCGCCAGCAGCTGGGCGGCCAGGGGGCAAGAGACCCAGTACTTC. This translates into CASSWAARGQETQYF.

J is TRBJ2-7 and V is TRBV30; D is tentatively TRBD1 or TRBD2 (6 bases each). There are 15 residues in the CDR3. CDR1 is GTSNPN, CDR2 SVGIG, per germline (reference sequence). V lost 3 bases and J lost 2, with 17 bases in between. CDR3 region: CAWRHMTGGAYEQYF. The CDR3 bases are TGTGCCTGGAGACATATGACCGGGGGCGCCTACGAGCAGTACTTC.

This clone was seen only a few times. DNA of the CDR3: TGTGCCAGCATCGGGTGGTCCTACGAGCAGTACTTC. Translated: CASIGWSYEQYF. The V and J genes are TRBV28 and TRBJ2-7; no reliable D call. The length of the CDR3 is 12 residues. Germline CDR1 MDHEN, CDR2 SYDVKM. The V gene lost 7 bases and the J gene lost 1 base, with 8 bases spanning the gap.

DNA of the CDR3: TGCGCCAGCAGATGGGCTAGCGGATACAATGAGCAGTTCTTC. Residues: CASRWASGYNEQFF. V usage is TRBV5-1 and J usage is TRBJ2-1; 7 bases are a match to TRBD2. Germline CDR1 reads SGHRS; CDR2 reads YFSETQ. J was trimmed by 4 bases and V by 5 bases; bases with no gene match: 6. This CDR3 has 14 amino acids. Filled out from reference TRBV5-1 and TRBJ2-1, the complete variable domain reads KAGVTQTPRYLIKTRGQQVTLSCSPISGHRSVSWYQQTPGQGLQFLFEYFSETQRNKGNFPGRFSGRQFSNSRSEMNVSTLELGDSALYLCASRWASGYNEQFFGPGTRLTVL.

The gene calls are TRBV28 and TRBJ1-5, with 7 bases fitting TRBD1. The ends lost 7 bases at V and 4 bases at J; junction bases unmatched: 7. CDR1 is MDHEN, CDR2 SYDVKM, per germline. The CDR3 contains 14 residues. The CDR3 region has the DNA TGTGCCAGCAACCAAGGGGGCTGGAATCAGCCCCAGCATTTT. It yields the protein CASNQGGWNQPQHF. The full variable domain, completed using reference TRBV28 and TRBJ1-5, is DVKVTQSSRYLVKRTGEKVFLECVQDMDHENMFWYRQDPGLGLRLIYFSYDVKMKEKGDIPEGYSVSREKKERFSLILESASTNQTSMYLCASNQGGWNQPQHFGDGTRLSIL.

V is TRBV5-6 and J is TRBJ1-5; tentative D call: TRBD1 (5 bases). The CDR3 consists of 15 residues. V was cut by 4 bases and J by 3 bases, with 14 bases left in between. The germline V gene encodes CDR1 SGHDT and CDR2 YYEEEE. Here the CDR3 DNA reads TGTGCCAGCAGCCGTACGGGGGGTACCAATCAGCCCCAGCATTTT. It specifies CASSRTGGTNQPQHF.

This chain uses TRBV4-1 with TRBJ1-5, with a possible D match to TRBD1 (6 bases). CDR3 length: 14 amino acids. Germline values: CDR1 MGHRA, CDR2 YSYEKL. Trimming removed 5 bases from V and 2 bases from J, with 10 bases in between. The CDR3 here is CASSTQGRNQPQHF. In DNA, the CDR3 is TGCGCCAGCAGCACGCAGGGGCGCAATCAGCCCCAGCATTTT.

CDR3 bases: TGTGCCAGCAGCTCTTGGGCAGGAGGGGAGACCCAGTACTTC. It yields the protein CASSSWAGGETQYF. The genes are TRBV7-9 and TRBJ2-5; a weak D match, TRBD2 (6 bases). Germline values: CDR1 SEHNR, CDR2 FQNEAQ (reference sequence). This CDR3 is built from 14 residues. Trimming removed 4 bases from V and 5 bases from J, with 14 bases in between.

V usage is TRBV25-1 and J usage is TRBJ1-3, with TRBD1 as a possible D gene (6 bases). Germline loops: CDR1 MGHDK, CDR2 SYGVNS. V dropped 5 bases and J dropped 3 bases, with 11 bases sitting between them. This CDR3 has 14 amino acids. Here the CDR3 reads CASSKGGRGNTIYF. CDR3 bases: TGTGCCAGCAGTAAGGGGGGCCGTGGAAACACCATATATTTT.

The CDR3 region has the DNA TGTGCCAGCTCGGAGACAGGCTATACACAGACCCAGTACTTC. The encoded protein is CASSETGYTQTQYF. The rearrangement uses TRBV7-6 and TRBJ2-5, with D possibly TRBD1 on 6 matching bases. Between the trimmed V and J ends, which lost 8 bases and 6 bases, there was a span of 19 bases. This CDR3 region has 14 residues. CDR1 SGHVS and CDR2 FNYEAQ come from the germline V gene. Full variable domain (rest looked up from reference TRBV7-6 and TRBJ2-5): GAGVSQSPRYKVTKRGQDVALRCDPISGHVSLYWYRQALGQGPEFLTYFNYEAQQDKSGLPNDRFSAERPEGSISTLTIQRTEQRDSAMYRCASSETGYTQTQYFGPGTRLLVL.

The J gene is TRBJ2-7, the V gene TRBV7-2, with D perhaps being TRBD1 or TRBD2 (5 bases each). This CDR3 has 15 amino acids. V was shortened by 1 base and J by 6 bases, with 16 bases between the two germline ends. Looked up from germline, CDR1 is SGHTA and CDR2 is FQGNSA. The CDR3, as DNA: TGTGCCAGCAGCTTAGTCGTGGGGCAAGAGGGCGAGCAGTACTTC. This encodes CASSLVVGQEGEQYF.

The chain joins TRBV7-2 to TRBJ2-1; D is unresolved. The V gene lost 5 bases and the J gene lost 2 bases, with 7 bases spanning the gap. The CDR3 spans 13 residues. Germline-derived CDR1 and CDR2 are SGHTA and FQGNSA. CDR3 bases: TGTGCCAGCAGCGACTCCGCCTACAATGAGCAGTTCTTC. It yields the protein CASSDSAYNEQFF.

Worth noting for this clone: The sample holds other DNA sequences that translate to the same CDR3. The CDR3 sequence: CASSLSGTSGTDTQYF. In nucleotides, the CDR3 is TGTGCCAGCAGCTTATCCGGGACTAGCGGCACAGATACGCAGTATTTT. V and J are TRBV7-3 and TRBJ2-3; 10 nucleotides match TRBD2. CDR1 and CDR2 (germline): SGHTA, FQGTGA. The CDR3 covers 16 residues. V trimming: 2 bases; J trimming: 1 base; junction bases outside the gene matches: 3.

In regard to this clone: The identical CDR3 is also encoded by other nucleotide sequences in the sample. CDR3 DNA sequence: TGTGCCAGCAGTACAGCTCAGCCCCAGCATTTT. The encoded protein is CASSTAQPQHF. The V and J genes are TRBV28 and TRBJ1-5; D gene uncertain. Trimming shortened V by 5 bases and J by 6 bases, and 5 bases separated the two germline ends. Germline-derived CDR1 and CDR2 are MDHEN and SYDVKM. The CDR3 extends over 11 amino acids.

The chain has TRBV6-6 and TRBJ1-6; D not certain. Germline V gene lookup returns CDR1 MNHNY and CDR2 SVGAGI (reference sequence). The CDR3 length is 14 residues. The V gene lost 8 bases and the J gene lost 3 bases, with 11 bases spanning the gap. The CDR3 region has the DNA TGTGCCAGCTGGGTCGAGGGCTATAATTCACCCCTCCACTTT. Its protein is CASWVEGYNSPLHF.

As concerns this clone: Other DNA sequences in this sample translate to the same CDR3. This chain links TRBV18 with TRBJ1-2; possible D gene TRBD1, 5 bases. Per germline, CDR1 KGHSH and CDR2 LQKENI. V lost 2 bases to trimming and J lost 2 bases, with 9 bases between them. This CDR3 has 14 amino acids. The CDR3 DNA sequence: TGTGCCAGCTCACCAGCAGGGAGAAACTATGGCTACACCTTC. This gives the protein CASSPAGRNYGYTF.